Below, one T cell receptor beta chain is given with its context. Data came from immunoSEQ multiplex PCR; TCRdb stores just in-frame clones and leaves some out. The sample lists 95,000 to 150,000 clones; approximately 90% were seen once. V was cut by 2 bases and J by 11 bases, with 18 bases left in between. This CDR3 has 13 amino acids. CDR1 GTSNPN and CDR2 SVGIG come from the germline V gene (reference sequence). TCR sequencing covered a few patients who responded to pembrolizumab. The data originate from a study of PD-1 blockade in mismatch repair-deficient tumors. The V gene is TRBV30, the J gene TRBJ1-1; no reliable D call. This sequence originates from an adult with mismatch repair-deficient cancer. Sequenced here: peripheral blood, sampled 44 weeks after starting pembrolizumab. The CDR3 DNA is TGTGCCTGGAGTACCTCCTGGGGTCCTGGGGCTTTCTTT. This gives the protein CAWSTSWGPGAFF. Based on the CDR3 plus reference TRBV30 and TRBJ1-1, the full variable domain is SQTIHQWPATLVQPVGSPLSLECTVEGTSNPNLYWYRQAAGRGLQLLFYSVGIGQISSEVPQNLSASRPQDRQFILSSKKLLLSDSGFYLCAWSTSWGPGAFFGQGTRLTVV.